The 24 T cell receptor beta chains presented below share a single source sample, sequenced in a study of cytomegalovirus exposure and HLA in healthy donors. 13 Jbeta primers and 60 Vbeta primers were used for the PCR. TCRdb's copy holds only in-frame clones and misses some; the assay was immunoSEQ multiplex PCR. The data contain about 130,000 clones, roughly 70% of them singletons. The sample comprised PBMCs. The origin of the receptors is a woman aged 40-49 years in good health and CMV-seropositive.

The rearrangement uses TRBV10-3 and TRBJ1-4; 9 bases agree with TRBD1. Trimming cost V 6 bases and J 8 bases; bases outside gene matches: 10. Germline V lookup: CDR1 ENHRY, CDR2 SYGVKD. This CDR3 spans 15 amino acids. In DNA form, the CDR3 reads TGTGCCATCAGCTTACGACAGGGGGTAGGAGAAAAACTGTTTTTT. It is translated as CAISLRQGVGEKLFF.

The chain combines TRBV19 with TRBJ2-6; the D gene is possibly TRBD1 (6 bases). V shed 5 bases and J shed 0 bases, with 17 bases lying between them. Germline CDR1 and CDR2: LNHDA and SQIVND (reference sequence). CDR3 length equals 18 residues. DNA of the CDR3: TGTGCCAGTAGTCCTGGGGGCAGGGGCACCTCTGGGGCCAACGTCCTGACTTTC. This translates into CASSPGGRGTSGANVLTF.

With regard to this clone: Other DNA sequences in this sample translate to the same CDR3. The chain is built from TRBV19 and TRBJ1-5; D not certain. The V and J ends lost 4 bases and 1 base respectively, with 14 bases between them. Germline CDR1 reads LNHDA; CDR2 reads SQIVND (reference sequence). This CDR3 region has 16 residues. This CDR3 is CASSTGTLASNQPQHF. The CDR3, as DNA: TGTGCCAGTAGTACAGGAACGCTGGCAAGCAATCAGCCCCAGCATTTT. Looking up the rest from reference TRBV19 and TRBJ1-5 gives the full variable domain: DGGITQSPKYLFRKEGQNVTLSCEQNLNHDAMYWYRQDPGQGLRLIYYSQIVNDFQKGDIAEGYSVSREKKESFPLTVTSAQKNPTAFYLCASSTGTLASNQPQHFGDGTRLSIL.

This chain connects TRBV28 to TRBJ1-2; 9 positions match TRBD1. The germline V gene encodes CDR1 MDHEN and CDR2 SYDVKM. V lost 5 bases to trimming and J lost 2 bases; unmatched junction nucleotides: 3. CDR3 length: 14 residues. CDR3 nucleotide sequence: TGTGCCAGCAGTCCCGGACAGGGGAACTATGGCTACACCTTC. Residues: CASSPGQGNYGYTF.

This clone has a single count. The chain's CDR3 is CASSNAGGALYGYTF. In DNA form, the CDR3 reads TGTGCCAGCAGCAATGCCGGCGGCGCACTCTATGGCTACACCTTC. This chain connects TRBV7-3 to TRBJ1-2; D is undetermined. The germline V gene has CDR1 SGHTA and CDR2 FQGTGA. The CDR3 runs 15 residues. V was pared by 5 bases and J by 4 bases, with 17 bases between.

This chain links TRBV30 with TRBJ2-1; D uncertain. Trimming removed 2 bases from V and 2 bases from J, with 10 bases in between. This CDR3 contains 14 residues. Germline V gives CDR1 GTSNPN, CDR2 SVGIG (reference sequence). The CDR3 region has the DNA TGTGCCTGGAGTCTGGGCACTGCCTACAATGAGCAGTTCTTC. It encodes CAWSLGTAYNEQFF. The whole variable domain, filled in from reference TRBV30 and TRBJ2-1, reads SQTIHQWPATLVQPVGSPLSLECTVEGTSNPNLYWYRQAAGRGLQLLFYSVGIGQISSEVPQNLSASRPQDRQFILSSKKLLLSDSGFYLCAWSLGTAYNEQFFGPGTRLTVL.

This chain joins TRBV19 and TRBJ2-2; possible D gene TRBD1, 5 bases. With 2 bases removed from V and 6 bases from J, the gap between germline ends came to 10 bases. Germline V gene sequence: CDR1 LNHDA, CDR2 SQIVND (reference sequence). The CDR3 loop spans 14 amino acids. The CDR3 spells CASSIQGISGELFF. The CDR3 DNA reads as TGTGCCAGTAGTATACAGGGAATCTCCGGGGAGCTGTTTTTT.

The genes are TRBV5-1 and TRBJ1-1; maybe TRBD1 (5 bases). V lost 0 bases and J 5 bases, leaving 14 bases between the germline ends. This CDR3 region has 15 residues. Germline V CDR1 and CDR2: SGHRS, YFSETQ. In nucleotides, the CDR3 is TGCGCCAGCAGCTTGGAAATGGGGGGACTTACTGAAGCTTTCTTT. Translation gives CASSLEMGGLTEAFF.

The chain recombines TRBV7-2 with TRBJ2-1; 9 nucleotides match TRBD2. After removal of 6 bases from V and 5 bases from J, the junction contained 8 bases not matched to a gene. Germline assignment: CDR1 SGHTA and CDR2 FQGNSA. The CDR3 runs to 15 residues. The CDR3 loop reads CASSFSGRSDNEQFF. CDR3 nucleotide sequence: TGTGCCAGCAGTTTTAGCGGGAGATCGGACAATGAGCAGTTCTTC.

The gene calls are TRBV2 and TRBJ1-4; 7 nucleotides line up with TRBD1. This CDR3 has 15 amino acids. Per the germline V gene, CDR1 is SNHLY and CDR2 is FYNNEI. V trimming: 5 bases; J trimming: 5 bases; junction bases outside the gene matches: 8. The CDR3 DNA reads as TGTGCCAGCAGTCCAACCGGGACAGCAAATGAAAAACTGTTTTTT. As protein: CASSPTGTANEKLFF.

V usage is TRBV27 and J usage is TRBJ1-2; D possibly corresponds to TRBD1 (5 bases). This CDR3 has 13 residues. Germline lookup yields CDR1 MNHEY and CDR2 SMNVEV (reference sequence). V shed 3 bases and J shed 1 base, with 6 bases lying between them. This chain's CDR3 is CASSFRVNYGYTF. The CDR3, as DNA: TGTGCCAGCAGTTTCAGGGTTAACTATGGCTACACCTTC.

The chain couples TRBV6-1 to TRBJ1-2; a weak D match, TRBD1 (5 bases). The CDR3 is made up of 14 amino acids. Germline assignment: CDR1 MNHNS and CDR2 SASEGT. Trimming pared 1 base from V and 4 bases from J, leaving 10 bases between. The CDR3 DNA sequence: TGTGCCAGCAGTGAAGAGCCCAGGGCCTATGGCTACACCTTC. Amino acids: CASSEEPRAYGYTF.

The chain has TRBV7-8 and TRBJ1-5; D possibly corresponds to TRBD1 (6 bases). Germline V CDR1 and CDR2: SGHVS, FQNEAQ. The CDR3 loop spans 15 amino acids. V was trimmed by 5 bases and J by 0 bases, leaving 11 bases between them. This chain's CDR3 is CASSIRDTSNQPQHF. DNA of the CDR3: TGTGCCAGCAGCATCCGGGACACTAGCAATCAGCCCCAGCATTTT.

The CDR3 loop reads CAWRRDRTNTEAFF. The CDR3 nucleotides read TGTGCCTGGAGGCGGGACAGAACGAACACTGAAGCTTTCTTT. The chain recombines TRBV30 with TRBJ1-1, with 7 bases aligning to TRBD1. Germline CDR1 and CDR2: GTSNPN and SVGIG (reference sequence). The CDR3 runs 14 residues. The ends lost 3 bases at V and 1 base at J; junction bases unmatched: 5.

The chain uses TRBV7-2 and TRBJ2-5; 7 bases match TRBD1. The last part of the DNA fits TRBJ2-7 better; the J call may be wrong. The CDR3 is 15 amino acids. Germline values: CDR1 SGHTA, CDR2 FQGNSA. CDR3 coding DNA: TGTGCCAGCAGCTTAGAACCGGGACAGAGATACGAGCAGTACTTC. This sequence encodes CASSLEPGQRYEQYF.

CDR3 sequence: CASSLGTPYEQYF. The CDR3 nucleotides read TGTGCCAGCAGCTTAGGGACTCCCTACGAGCAGTACTTC. V usage is TRBV7-8 and J usage is TRBJ2-7; TRBD2 might be the D (5 bases). Germline V gene lookup returns CDR1 SGHVS and CDR2 FQNEAQ. V lost 1 base to trimming and J lost 2 bases, with 6 bases between them. CDR3 length: 13 amino acids. Drawing the rest from reference TRBV7-8 and TRBJ2-7, the complete variable domain is GAGVSQSPRYKVAKRGQDVALRCDPISGHVSLFWYQQALGQGPEFLTYFQNEAQLDKSGLPSDRFFAERPEGSVSTLKIQRTQQEDSAVYLCASSLGTPYEQYFGPGTRLTVT.

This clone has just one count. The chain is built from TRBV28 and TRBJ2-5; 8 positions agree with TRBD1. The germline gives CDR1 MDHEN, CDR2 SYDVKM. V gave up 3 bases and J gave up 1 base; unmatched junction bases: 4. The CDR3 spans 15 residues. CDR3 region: CASSFTGGTQETQYF. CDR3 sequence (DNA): TGTGCCAGCAGTTTTACAGGGGGGACCCAAGAGACCCAGTACTTC.

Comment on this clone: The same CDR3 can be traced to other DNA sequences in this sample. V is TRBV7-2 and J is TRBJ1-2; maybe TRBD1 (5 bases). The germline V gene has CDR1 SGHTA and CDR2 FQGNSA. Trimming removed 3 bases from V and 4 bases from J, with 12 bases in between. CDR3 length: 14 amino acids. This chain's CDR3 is CASSFRQSFYGYTF. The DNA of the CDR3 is TGTGCCAGCAGCTTTAGACAGTCCTTCTATGGCTACACCTTC.

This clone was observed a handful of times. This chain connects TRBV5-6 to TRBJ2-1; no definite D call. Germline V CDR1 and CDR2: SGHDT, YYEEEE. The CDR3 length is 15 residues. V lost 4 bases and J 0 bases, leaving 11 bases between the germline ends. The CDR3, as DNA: TGTGCCAGCAGCCCGCTCCCCAGCTCCTACAATGAGCAGTTCTTC. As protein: CASSPLPSSYNEQFF.

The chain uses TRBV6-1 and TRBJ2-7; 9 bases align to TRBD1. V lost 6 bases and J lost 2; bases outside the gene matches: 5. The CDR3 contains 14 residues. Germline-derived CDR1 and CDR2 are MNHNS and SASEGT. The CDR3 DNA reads TGTGCCAGCAGGGACAGGGGCTTGACCTACGAGCAGTACTTC. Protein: CASRDRGLTYEQYF.

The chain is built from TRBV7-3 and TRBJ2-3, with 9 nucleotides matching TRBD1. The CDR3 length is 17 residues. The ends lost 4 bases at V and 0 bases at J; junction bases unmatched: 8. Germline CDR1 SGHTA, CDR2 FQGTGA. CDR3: CASSSGQGTSSTDTQYF. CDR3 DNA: TGTGCCAGCAGCTCCGGACAGGGGACTTCTAGCACAGATACGCAGTATTTT.

The CDR3 nucleotides are TGTGCCAGCAGCAATGAGGGTCCGGACTCCTCGGGACTCCAGCGGGAGAGGGCCGGGGAGCTGTTTTTT. Translated: CASSNEGPDSSGLQRERAGELFF. The chain joins TRBV21-1 to TRBJ2-2; the table's D call of TRBD2 was not tested on the DNA. TRBV21-1 represents a pseudogene. This CDR3 is 23 amino acids long.

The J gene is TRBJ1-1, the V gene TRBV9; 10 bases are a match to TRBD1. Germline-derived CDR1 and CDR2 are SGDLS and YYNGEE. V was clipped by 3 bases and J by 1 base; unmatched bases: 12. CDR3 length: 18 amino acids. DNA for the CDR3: TGTGCCAGCAGCGAATCGACAGGGGGCTTAGGAGGGAACACTGAAGCTTTCTTT. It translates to CASSESTGGLGGNTEAFF.

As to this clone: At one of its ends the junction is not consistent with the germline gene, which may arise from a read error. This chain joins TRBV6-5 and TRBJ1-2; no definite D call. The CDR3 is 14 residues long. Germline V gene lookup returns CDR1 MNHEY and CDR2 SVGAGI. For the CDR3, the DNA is TGTGCCGGCAGTAGGACGGAGGATAACTATGGCTACACCTTC. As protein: CAGSRTEDNYGYTF.